These T cell receptor beta chains were read from a single sample in a study of shared clonotypes between healthy human individuals. Produced via immunoSEQ multiplex PCR; TCRdb's table is partial and in-frame only. The sample carries fewer than 2.5 million clones, 93% recorded once. The sample consisted of naive CD4+ T cells from PBMCs. The receptors were sampled from a man between 18 and 29 years old in good health. Some clones in this sample may be carry-over from other donors' samples. The CDR3 runs from the conserved cysteine through the conserved F or W. The D gene is left open where the match is weak. The size field is filled for only some rows; it gives once, few, many or a size class.

few | TRBJ1-2 | TRBV30 | . | TGTGCCTGGACCAGACAGAACTATGGCTACACCTTC | CAWTRQNYGYTF
. | TRBJ2-5 | TRBV5-4 | TRBD2 | TGTGCCAGCAGCGGGTACGGACTAGCGGGAGGCAGCCGAGAGACCCAGTACTTC | CASSGYGLAGGSRETQYF
. | TRBJ1-5 | TRBV6-7 | TRBD1 | TGTGCCAGCAGCCTCCGTACAGGGGGCAACAATCAGCCCCAGCATTTT | CASSLRTGGNNQPQHF
. | TRBJ2-3 | TRBV27 | . | TGTGCCAGCAGTTTAAGGCCCGTCACAGATACGCAGTATTTT | CASSLRPVTDTQYF
. | TRBJ2-2 | TRBV4-3 | . | TGCGCCAGCAGCCAAGTATGGTATTCTGAGAACACCGGGGAGCTGTTTTTT | CASSQVWYSENTGELFF
. | TRBJ2-7 | TRBV2 | . | TGTGCCAGCAGTGAAGGAGGCAGTCTGGACGAGCAGTACTTC | CASSEGGSLDEQYF
. | TRBJ1-3 | TRBV6-6 | . | TGTGCCAGCAGTTACTCTTACACAAACTCTGGAAACACCATATATTTT | CASSYSYTNSGNTIYF
. | TRBJ1-5 | TRBV7-3 | . | TGTGCCAGCAGCTTGTCTAGCAATCAGCCCCAGCATTTT | CASSLSSNQPQHF
few | TRBJ2-1 | TRBV7-3 | TRBD2 | TGTGCCAGCAGCCCGTCGACTAGCGGGAGTTTCGATGAGCAGTTCTTC | CASSPSTSGSFDEQFF
. | TRBJ1-1 | TRBV11-2 | . | TGTGCCAGCAGCGCCACAGAGAACACTGAAGCTTTCTTT | CASSATENTEAFF
. | TRBJ1-2 | TRBV2 | . | TGTGCCAGCAGAGGCAACAGGGACTATGGCTACACCTTC | CASRGNRDYGYTF
. | TRBJ1-3 | TRBV28 | TRBD1 | TGTGCCAGCACCCGCCCGGGGACAGGGGGTAACACCATATATTTT | CASTRPGTGGNTIYF
once | TRBJ2-5 | TRBV27 | . | TGTGCCAGCAGCCCTGCTAGCTACGGGGAGACCCAGTACTTC | CASSPASYGETQYF
. | TRBJ2-6 | TRBV7-3 | . | TGTGCCAGCAGCTTCCAGGGTAACCCTGGGGCCAACGTCCTGACTTTC | CASSFQGNPGANVLTF
. | TRBJ2-2 | TRBV28 | TRBD2 | TGTGCCAGCCGTAGAAGGCCCGGGGGGGGCAGAGCATTCGGCGGGCAGTACACCGGGGAGCTGTTTTTT | CASRRRPGGGRAFGGQYTGELFF
. | TRBJ1-2 | TRBV30 | TRBD1 | TGTGCCTGGAATTTTAGGGGGCTGGAGGGCTACACCTTC | CAWNFRGLEGYTF
. | TRBJ2-1 | TRBV27 | . | TGTGCCAGCAGTTTATTCTTGACTAGTATGCATGAGCAGTTCTTC | CASSLFLTSMHEQFF
. | TRBJ2-7 | TRBV7-2 | . | TGTGCCAGCAGCTTGCGGGGTTCCTACGAGCAGTACTTC | CASSLRGSYEQYF
. | TRBJ2-1 | TRBV7-9 | . | TGTGCCAGCAGCTTAGCGGGAACTGACAATGAGCAGTTCTTC | CASSLAGTDNEQFF
. | TRBJ1-1 | TRBV28 | . | TGTGCCAGCAGTCCCATCAGGGGATCGGGTGAAGCTTTCTTT | CASSPIRGSGEAFF
. | TRBJ2-5 | TRBV29-1 | . | TGCAGCGGTGGAAGGCCCGGAGAACGTCGGTACTTC | CSGGRPGERRYF
. | TRBJ2-3 | TRBV9 | TRBD2 | TGTGCCAGCAGCAAAAGCTGGTCGAGCGGGAGTAAAACAGATACGCAGTATTTT | CASSKSWSSGSKTDTQYF
. | TRBJ2-1 | TRBV7-9 | . | TGTGCCAGCAGCTTAAGGGGAGATGAGCAGTTCTTC | CASSLRGDEQFF
. | TRBJ2-7 | TRBV6-5 | . | TGTGCCAGCAGTTACAGAAATGACCGTACCTACGAGCAGTACTTC | CASSYRNDRTYEQYF
. | TRBJ1-5 | TRBV5-1 | TRBD1 | TGCGCCAGCAGCCCAGGACAGGTTAGCAATCAGCCCCAGCATTTT | CASSPGQVSNQPQHF
. | TRBJ1-1 | TRBV4-3 | TRBD1 | TGCGCCAGCAGCCGCTACATTTCCGGGACAGCAATGAACACTGAAGCTTTCTTT | CASSRYISGTAMNTEAFF
. | TRBJ2-3 | TRBV5-5 | . | TGTGCCAGCAGCCCCCTTAGCACAGATACGCAGTATTTT | CASSPLSTDTQYF
. | TRBJ2-3 | TRBV25-1 | . | TGTGCCAGCAGTGCCAAGCGAACTACTAGCACAGATACGCAGTATTTT | CASSAKRTTSTDTQYF
. | TRBJ1-1 | TRBV2 | TRBD1 | TGTGCCAGCAGTGCGAGGCCGGGACAGGGGGACACTGAAGCTTTCTTT | CASSARPGQGDTEAFF
. | TRBJ2-3 | TRBV19 | . | TGTGCCAGTAGTAAAACCGATAGGTTAAATACGCAGTATTTT | CASSKTDRLNTQYF
. | TRBJ2-1 | TRBV10-3 | . | TGTGCCATCACTCCGGACAGCTCCTACAATGAGCAGTTCTTC | CAITPDSSYNEQFF
. | TRBJ2-2 | TRBV10-2 | . | TGCGCCAGCAAGCTACTAGGGAATGCCGGGGAGCTGTTTTTT | CASKLLGNAGELFF
. | TRBJ2-2 | TRBV6-1 | TRBD2 | TGTGCCAGCAGACTAGCGGGAGGCGGGGAGCTGTTTTTT | CASRLAGGGELFF
. | TRBJ1-2 | TRBV19 | TRBD1 | TGTGCCAGTAGTACCCGGGACAGGGTCTATGGCTACACCTTC | CASSTRDRVYGYTF
. | TRBJ1-4 | TRBV28 | . | TGTGCCAGCAGTCCATCTTGGCAGGGCTCCCCTGGACTGTTTTTT | CASSPSWQGSPGLFF
few | TRBJ1-1 | TRBV13 | . | TGTGCCAGCAGCTTAGACCCCGTACGGGGCACTGAAGCTTTCTTT | CASSLDPVRGTEAFF
. | TRBJ2-1 | TRBV10-3 | TRBD2 | TGTGCCATCAGTGGGACTAGCTCCTACAATGAGCAGTTCTTC | CAISGTSSYNEQFF
. | TRBJ2-7 | TRBV30 | . | TGTGCCTGGAGTGTATCTAGGGGTGGGCAGTACTTC | CAWSVSRGGQYF
. | TRBJ2-7 | TRBV29-1 | TRBD2 | TGCAGCGCAAGGACTAGCGGGAGTCGCGAGCAGTACTTC | CSARTSGSREQYF
. | TRBJ1-2 | TRBV7-2 | . | TGTGCCAGCAGCCCCTATTGGGGGCTCACCTTC | CASSPYWGLTF
. | TRBJ1-3 | TRBV15 | . | TGTGCCACCAGCAGGCCTGGACAAGTTTACTCTGGAAACACCATATATTTT | CATSRPGQVYSGNTIYF
. | TRBJ2-2 | TRBV5-4 | . | TGTGCCAGCAGCCTGGCGGCGACGGACGCCGGAACCGGGGAGCTGTTTTTT | CASSLAATDAGTGELFF
. | TRBJ2-7 | TRBV18 | . | TGTGCCAGCTCACCAATAGATAGCGGCCACGAGCAGTACTTC | CASSPIDSGHEQYF
. | TRBJ1-1 | TRBV18 | . | TGTGCCAGCTCACTAGCCGGGGGGGACACTGAAGCTTTCTTT | CASSLAGGDTEAFF
few | TRBJ1-1 | TRBV27 | . | TGTGCCAGCAGTTTCATGAGGGACACTGAAGCTTTCTTT | CASSFMRDTEAFF
. | TRBJ2-4 | TRBV7-2 | . | TGTGCCAGCAGCTTGGGACTTCTAGCCAAAAACATTCAGTACTTC | CASSLGLLAKNIQYF
. | TRBJ1-2 | TRBV19 | . | TGTGCCAGTAGTATAAGTCGGATTAACTATGGCTACACCTTC | CASSISRINYGYTF
. | TRBJ2-7 | TRBV9 | TRBD2 | TGTGCCAGCAGCCCTCTAGCGGGGCGATTTCCCAAGCAGTACTTC | CASSPLAGRFPKQYF
. | TRBJ1-1 | TRBV29-1 | . | TGCAGCGTTGAAAGAGGACGAGGAGTTACTGAAGCTTTCTTT | CSVERGRGVTEAFF
. | TRBJ2-3 | TRBV19 | . | TGTGCCAGTAGTATAGATCGAGTTAGCACAGATACGCAGTATTTT | CASSIDRVSTDTQYF
. | TRBJ2-7 | TRBV10-1 | TRBD2 | TGCGCCAGCAGTGTGGCTAGCGGATCCTACGAGCAGTACTTC | CASSVASGSYEQYF
. | TRBJ2-1 | TRBV11-2 | . | TGTGCCAGCAGCTTAGATCCGGGCTACAATGAGCAGTTCTTC | CASSLDPGYNEQFF
. | TRBJ1-1 | TRBV6-1 | TRBD1 | TGTGCCAGCAGTGAGGACAGGGGATGGAACACTGAAGCTTTCTTT | CASSEDRGWNTEAFF
. | TRBJ1-5 | TRBV2 | TRBD1 | TGTGCCAGCAGTCGGGACAGACCGAATCAGCCCCAGCATTTT | CASSRDRPNQPQHF
. | TRBJ2-7 | TRBV15 | . | TGTGCCACCAGCAGCCCTGTGGTCAGGGCCTACGAGCAGTACTTC | CATSSPVVRAYEQYF
. | TRBJ1-3 | TRBV5-8 | . | TGTGCCAGCAGCTTGTTGCGGAGCTCTGGAAACACCATATATTTT | CASSLLRSSGNTIYF
once | TRBJ2-5 | TRBV7-2 | TRBD1 | TGTGCCAGCAGCCGCGGGGGACAGGGTTATTTAGAGACCCAGTACTTC | CASSRGGQGYLETQYF
. | TRBJ2-1 | TRBV7-2 | . | TGTGCCAGCAACCAACTCGCCAGGGGCACCTACAATGAGCAGTTCTTC | CASNQLARGTYNEQFF
. | TRBJ1-2 | TRBV6-1 | . | TGTGCCAGCAGTGAGGGCGGTCTCTATGGCTACACCTTC | CASSEGGLYGYTF